This T cell receptor beta chain derives from a study of cytomegalovirus exposure and HLA in healthy donors. V was pared by 3 bases and J by 7 bases, with 6 bases of the junction left unmatched. Germline CDR1 SGHRS, CDR2 YFSETQ. The CDR3 covers 13 residues. The PCR made use of 60 Vbeta and 13 Jbeta primers. TCRdb keeps only in-frame clones here, not all; method: immunoSEQ multiplex PCR. Here the sample spans roughly 150,000 clones, about 79% being singletons. The clonotype comes from a male donor in good health and CMV-seronegative. The chain couples TRBV5-1 to TRBJ1-1; the match to TRBD1 covers 7 bases. Sequencing was carried out using PBMCs. CDR3 loop: CASSYRQGGEAFF. The CDR3 DNA reads as TGCGCCAGCAGCTACAGGCAGGGGGGTGAAGCTTTCTTT. Variable domain in full (rest from reference TRBV5-1 and TRBJ1-1): KAGVTQTPRYLIKTRGQQVTLSCSPISGHRSVSWYQQTPGQGLQFLFEYFSETQRNKGNFPGRFSGRQFSNSRSEMNVSTLELGDSALYLCASSYRQGGEAFFGQGTRLTVV.